This T cell receptor (beta chain) is drawn from a study of blood T cell repertoires in COVID-19. In the study overall: Italy, Spain and the United States were the sources of the convalescent and acute COVID-19 samples.

V was shortened by 4 bases and J by 0 bases, with 14 bases between the two germline ends. The CDR3 runs to 16 residues. Germline CDR1 LGHNA, CDR2 YNFKEQ. As processed by the authors: From reference gene primer amplification, estimates of nucleated cell counts were derived. Generated by immunoSEQ multiplex PCR, the TCRdb table keeps only in-frame clones and is missing some. The V and J calls and clone size were taken over from that table, and D and trimming were inferred from the DNA. Here the sample spans 300,000 or so clones, 80% to 90% being singletons. Living in under 30 US areas, the participants were between roughly 18 and 95 years of age. Participant-given clinical history determined each cohort assignment.

The chain employs TRBV4-2 and TRBJ2-3; TRBD2 is a possible D gene (5 bases). Sequenced sample: PBMCs or T cells enriched from blood (not recorded which). The TCR sequence derives from a woman aged 40 to 49 with acute COVID-19. CDR3 sequence reads: CASSLSGTLSTDTQYF. The CDR3 DNA reads as TGTGCCAGCAGCCTGAGCGGAACCCTTAGCACAGATACGCAGTATTTT.